This T cell receptor beta chain was identified during a study of OX40 agonist ivuxolimab in advanced cancers. At the level of the study: Ivuxolimab, an antibody that agonizes OX40 (CD134), was administered to the patients.

Broader study findings: Blood T cells, both CD4+ and CD8+, expanded clonally by week 6 at 0.1 to 3.0 mg/kg.

As to this clone: Its antigen remains unknown.

Clones were sequenced by immunoSEQ multiplex PCR, and TCRdb holds only the in-frame ones, with some missing. The sample shows about 62,000 clones, around 85% of them seen only once. This specimen was CD4+ or CD8+ T cells sorted from blood, taken in a trial of the OX40 agonist ivuxolimab. This TCR was sampled from an adult with an advanced solid tumor such as melanoma, head and neck, liver or kidney cancer.

The CDR3 DNA reads TGTGCCAGCCAGAAGTTAAGGGGCTCCTACGAGCAGTACTTC. It encodes CASQKLRGSYEQYF. The genes are TRBV28 and TRBJ2-7; TRBD1 might be the D (5 bases). The CDR3 has 14 amino acids. V was shortened by 8 bases and J by 0 bases, with 14 bases between the two germline ends. Germline assignment: CDR1 MDHEN and CDR2 SYDVKM.